These 29 T cell receptor beta chains originate from one sample sequenced in a study of T cell responses to AZD1222 COVID-19 vaccine. The protocol was immunoSEQ multiplex PCR, while the TCRdb copy is restricted to in-frame clones and leaves out a portion. This sample has about 150,000 clones, with more than 75% found just once. The source material was peripheral blood, sampled 28 days after the second AZD1222 dose. These receptors were obtained from an adult who received the AZD1222 COVID-19 vaccine.

The V call is TRBV28, the J call TRBJ2-7; TRBD2 matches at 10 bases. This CDR3 contains 15 residues. Germline CDR1 reads MDHEN; CDR2 reads SYDVKM. V dropped 10 bases and J dropped 7; count of bases not matched to a gene: 16. CDR3 coding DNA: TGTGCCACCCTCGATAGCGGGAGGTCGACTAGGGAGCAGTACTTC. Its translation: CATLDSGRSTREQYF.

The rearrangement uses TRBV18 and TRBJ2-7; maybe TRBD2 (6 bases). Between the trimmed V and J ends, which lost 6 bases and 4 bases, there was a span of 16 bases. CDR1 is KGHSH, CDR2 LQKENI, per germline. The CDR3 has 14 amino acids. This CDR3 reads CASSTAAEGYEQYF. The DNA of the CDR3 is TGTGCCAGCTCTACCGCAGCGGAGGGTTACGAGCAGTACTTC.

The chain links TRBV6-4 to TRBJ2-1; 7 nucleotides align to TRBD2. V trimming: 2 bases; J trimming: 0 bases; junction bases outside the gene matches: 1. The CDR3 is made up of 15 amino acids. In germline, CDR1 is MRHNA, CDR2 SNTAGT. CDR3 DNA sequence: TGTGCCAGCAGTGACGGCGGGAGCTCCTACAATGAGCAGTTCTTC. Translation: CASSDGGSSYNEQFF.

The genes are TRBV9 and TRBJ2-5, with 8 positions matching TRBD2. Trimming took 0 bases from V and 3 from J; bases not matched to a gene: 10. This CDR3 contains 17 residues. Germline V gene lookup returns CDR1 SGDLS and CDR2 YYNGEE. CDR3 sequence (DNA): TGTGCCAGCAGCGTAGGTGCCACTAGCGGCCTGGAAGAGACCCAGTACTTC. Translation: CASSVGATSGLEETQYF.

The gene calls are TRBV2 and TRBJ1-5, with D possibly matching TRBD1 (5 bases). Germline V gene data show CDR1 as SNHLY and CDR2 as FYNNEI. Trimming pared 7 bases from V and 2 bases from J, leaving 12 bases between. The CDR3 is made up of 14 amino acids. The CDR3 sequence: CASTLGGGNQPQHF. For the CDR3, the DNA is TGTGCCAGCACTCTAGGAGGGGGCAATCAGCCCCAGCATTTT.

This rearrangement joins TRBV7-2 to TRBJ2-5; D may be TRBD2 (5 bases). The CDR3 loop spans 15 amino acids. V was pared by 5 bases and J by 5 bases, with 18 bases between. From germline, CDR1 is SGHTA and CDR2 FQGNSA. CDR3 nucleotide sequence: TGTGCCAGCAGCCTACGAACGGGGATTAAGGAGACCCAGTACTTC. Its translation is CASSLRTGIKETQYF. The entire variable domain, with the rest obtained from reference TRBV7-2 and TRBJ2-5, is as follows: GAGVSQSPSNKVTEKGKDVELRCDPISGHTALYWYRQSLGQGLEFLIYFQGNSAPDKSGLPSDRFSAERTGGSVSTLTIQRTQQEDSAVYLCASSLRTGIKETQYFGPGTRLLVL.

This clone was recorded once. The rearrangement links TRBV29-1 to TRBJ2-3; 8 bases fit TRBD2. Trimming at V came to 3 bases and at J to 3 bases, leaving 2 bases not matched to a gene. This CDR3 comprises 13 residues. In germline, CDR1 is SQVTM, CDR2 ANQGSEA. The CDR3 DNA follows: TGCAGCGTTGATCCGGGGGGGACAGATACGCAGTATTTT. Translated: CSVDPGGTDTQYF.

V is TRBV30 and J is TRBJ2-1; D remains ambiguous. Germline CDR1 GTSNPN, CDR2 SVGIG (reference sequence). This CDR3 is 16 amino acids long. Between the trimmed V and J ends, which lost 0 bases and 2 bases, there was a span of 14 bases. CDR3 DNA sequence: TGTGCCTGGAGTGTAACGACATCATCTGCCTACAATGAGCAGTTCTTC. Translated, it gives CAWSVTTSSAYNEQFF.

V gene TRBV3-1 (or the pseudogene TRBV3-2) combines with J gene TRBJ2-3, with 8 bases matching TRBD2. Trimming at V came to 1 base and at J to 2 bases, leaving 8 bases not matched to a gene. CDR3 size: 17 residues. Germline V gene data show CDR1 as LGHDT and CDR2 as YNNKEL (reference sequence). The CDR3 loop reads CASSQALGGGLTDTQYF. In DNA, the CDR3 is TGTGCCAGCAGCCAAGCTTTGGGCGGGGGGCTCACAGATACGCAGTATTTT.

The J gene is TRBJ1-1, the V gene TRBV2; no reliable D call. The CDR3 has 10 residues. V was shortened by 7 bases and J by 5 bases, with 5 bases between the two germline ends. Germline CDR1 is SNHLY and CDR2 is FYNNEI. The CDR3 coding sequence is TGTGCCAGCAAAACTACTGAAGCTTTCTTT. Translated, it gives CASKTTEAFF.

The genes are TRBV29-1 and TRBJ2-1; D is perhaps TRBD1 or TRBD2 (7 bases each). This CDR3 is 15 amino acids long. Germline values: CDR1 SQVTM, CDR2 ANQGSEA. V lost 2 bases and J 7 bases, leaving 18 bases between the germline ends. CDR3 amino acids: CSVELLGGGKNEQFF. For the CDR3, the DNA is TGCAGCGTTGAATTGCTGGGAGGGGGCAAAAATGAGCAGTTCTTC.

This rearrangement joins TRBV6-5 to TRBJ1-6; 7 positions match TRBD1. From germline, CDR1 is MNHEY and CDR2 SVGAGI. V dropped 6 bases and J dropped 10; count of bases not matched to a gene: 6. The CDR3 covers 13 residues. The CDR3 loop is CASSRQGNSPLHF. As DNA, the CDR3 is TGTGCCAGCAGCAGACAGGGAAACTCACCCCTCCACTTT.

The CDR3 DNA sequence: TGTGCTAGTGGACCTGGTAGGACAGGTGTCGATACGCAGTATTTT. It encodes CASGPGRTGVDTQYF. V is TRBV12-5 and J is TRBJ2-3, with 7 bases fitting TRBD1. The CDR3 is made up of 15 amino acids. Germline lookup yields CDR1 LGHNT and CDR2 FRNRAP. V trimming: 6 bases; J trimming: 6 bases; junction bases outside the gene matches: 12.

The chain combines TRBV7-9 with TRBJ2-7; 9 nucleotides match TRBD2. V trimming: 4 bases; J trimming: 5 bases; junction bases outside the gene matches: 9. The CDR3 extends over 15 amino acids. CDR1 is SEHNR, CDR2 FQNEAQ, per germline (reference sequence). The CDR3 DNA follows: TGTGCCAGCAGCTCCCGTAGCGGGAGCGTCGACGAGCAGTACTTC. Translation gives CASSSRSGSVDEQYF.

The genes are TRBV5-1 and TRBJ1-1; D gene ambiguous. CDR3 length: 14 amino acids. Trimming left V 7 bases short and J 7 bases short, with 20 bases between. Germline values: CDR1 SGHRS, CDR2 YFSETQ. CDR3 nucleotide sequence: TGCGCCAGCGATGGTTGTTTCCCTCACGGTGAAGCTTTCTTT. Amino acids: CASDGCFPHGEAFF.

V gene TRBV29-1 combines with J gene TRBJ2-7; 14 bases are shared with TRBD2. The CDR3 is 15 amino acids. After removal of 7 bases from V and 2 bases from J, the junction contained 7 bases not matched to a gene. Germline V gives CDR1 SQVTM, CDR2 ANQGSEA. Written as DNA, the CDR3 is TGCAGCGCCATCGGGACTAGCGGGAGTACCTACGAGCAGTACTTC. It yields the protein CSAIGTSGSTYEQYF.

This chain uses TRBV2 with TRBJ2-5; 7 bases align to TRBD2. With V trimmed by 7 bases and J by 2 bases, 13 bases remained unmatched. The CDR3 length is 16 residues. The germline V gene encodes CDR1 SNHLY and CDR2 FYNNEI. CDR3 in amino acids: CASIFGLAEPQETQYF. The CDR3 DNA sequence: TGTGCCAGCATTTTCGGGCTAGCGGAACCTCAAGAGACCCAGTACTTC.

The chain has TRBV19 and TRBJ1-2, with D possibly TRBD1 on 5 matching bases. This CDR3 is 15 amino acids long. Germline values: CDR1 LNHDA, CDR2 SQIVND (reference sequence). Trimming removed 7 bases at V and 3 bases at J, with 18 bases between. The CDR3 is CASTQNRLGDYGYTF. In nucleotides, the CDR3 is TGTGCCAGTACCCAAAACAGGTTAGGGGACTATGGCTACACCTTC. Looking up the rest from reference TRBV19 and TRBJ1-2 gives the full variable domain: DGGITQSPKYLFRKEGQNVTLSCEQNLNHDAMYWYRQDPGQGLRLIYYSQIVNDFQKGDIAEGYSVSREKKESFPLTVTSAQKNPTAFYLCASTQNRLGDYGYTFGSGTRLTVV.

The V and J genes are TRBV4-1 and TRBJ2-7, with D possibly TRBD2 on 5 matching bases. Trimming stripped 0 bases from V and 2 bases from J, with 14 bases between. CDR3 length: 16 residues. CDR1 is MGHRA and CDR2 is YSYEKL in the germline V gene. CDR3 DNA: TGCGCCAGCAGCCAAGAGTACCCGGGGAGAACCTACGAGCAGTACTTC. Residues: CASSQEYPGRTYEQYF.

The genes are TRBV20-1 and TRBJ2-7; 7 nucleotides line up with TRBD2. This CDR3 comprises 11 residues. Germline V lookup: CDR1 DFQATT, CDR2 SNEGSKA (reference sequence). The V gene end was trimmed by 5 bases and the J gene end by 5 bases; junction bases not matched to a gene: 3. The CDR3 DNA reads as TGCAGTGCTGGGACTAACAACGAGCAGTACTTC. Translated, it gives CSAGTNNEQYF.

CDR3 sequence reads: CASSQGLLVDTEAFF. In DNA, the CDR3 is TGCGCCAGCAGCCAAGGCCTGTTGGTAGACACTGAAGCTTTCTTT. This chain connects TRBV4-3 to TRBJ1-1, with D hard to call. The CDR3 is made up of 15 amino acids. V was trimmed by 1 base and J by 3 bases, leaving 12 bases between them. Germline assignment: CDR1 LGHNA and CDR2 YSLEER.

CDR3 coding DNA: TGTGCCAGCAGTCCCCCGGGACAGGGGAGGTTCGGAAACACCATATATTTT. This translates into CASSPPGQGRFGNTIYF. The chain uses TRBV6-6 and TRBJ1-3; 10 positions agree with TRBD1. The CDR3 has 17 amino acids. Germline V gives CDR1 MNHNY, CDR2 SVGAGI (reference sequence). The V and J ends lost 5 bases and 4 bases, in that order; junction bases with no gene match: 11.

This chain joins TRBV5-1 and TRBJ1-2; D gene uncertain. The CDR3 consists of 13 residues. The V and J ends lost 1 base and 5 bases respectively, with 9 bases between them. The germline V gene has CDR1 SGHRS and CDR2 YFSETQ. CDR3: CASSLTADYGYTF. CDR3 DNA sequence: TGCGCCAGCAGCTTGACGGCGGATTATGGCTACACCTTC.

This rearrangement joins TRBV14 to TRBJ1-6; a weak D match, TRBD1 (6 bases). CDR1 SGHDN and CDR2 FVKESK come from the germline V gene. The CDR3 covers 14 residues. Trimming took 5 bases from V and 10 from J, leaving 15 bases between them. The CDR3 DNA follows: TGTGCCAGCAGCGTCGGGGGCAAGGGGTCACCCCTCCACTTT. This sequence encodes CASSVGGKGSPLHF. Filled out from reference TRBV14 and TRBJ1-6, the complete variable domain reads EAGVTQFPSHSVIEKGQTVTLRCDPISGHDNLYWYRRVMGKEIKFLLHFVKESKQDESGMPNNRFLAERTGGTYSTLKVQPAELEDSGVYFCASSVGGKGSPLHFGNGTRLTVT.

The chain combines TRBV5-1 with TRBJ2-3; 9 nucleotides agree with TRBD1. The CDR3 totals 15 residues. Germline values: CDR1 SGHRS, CDR2 YFSETQ. V was pared by 2 bases and J by 4 bases, with 5 bases of the junction left unmatched. The CDR3 nucleotides are TGCGCCAGCAGCTTCCGGGACAGGGTTGCAGATACGCAGTATTTT. It codes for CASSFRDRVADTQYF.

The J gene is TRBJ1-5, the V gene TRBV19; D perhaps matches TRBD1 (5 bases). Trimming left V 4 bases short and J 0 bases short, with 10 bases between. This CDR3 has 15 residues. Germline V gene lookup returns CDR1 LNHDA and CDR2 SQIVND (reference sequence). The CDR3 loop reads CASSSFRDSNQPQHF. The CDR3 DNA follows: TGTGCCAGTAGTAGCTTCAGGGATAGCAATCAGCCCCAGCATTTT.

The chain joins TRBV28 to TRBJ2-1; perhaps TRBD1 as D (6 bases). Germline CDR1 reads MDHEN; CDR2 reads SYDVKM. Between the trimmed V and J ends, which lost 6 bases and 3 bases, there was a span of 18 bases. This CDR3 is 16 amino acids long. The CDR3 is CASSLRGFRGYNEQFF. The CDR3, as DNA: TGTGCCAGCAGCCTAAGGGGGTTCAGGGGCTACAATGAGCAGTTCTTC.

This chain connects TRBV5-4 to TRBJ2-2; 9 bases map to TRBD1. CDR1 and CDR2 (germline): SGHNT, YYREEE (reference sequence). The V segment lost 4 bases and the J segment 4 bases; nucleotides outside the gene matches: 8. The CDR3 loop spans 16 amino acids. This CDR3 is CASSTGQGRGTGELFF. The CDR3 DNA is TGTGCCAGCAGCACCGGACAGGGGAGGGGCACCGGGGAGCTGTTTTTT. The complete variable domain, with remaining parts taken from reference TRBV5-4 and TRBJ2-2, reads ETGVTQSPTHLIKTRGQQVTLRCSSQSGHNTVSWYQQALGQGPQFIFQYYREEENGRGNFPPRFSGLQFPNYSSELNVNALELDDSALYLCASSTGQGRGTGELFFGEGSRLTVL.

This chain uses TRBV5-1 with TRBJ2-7; D unresolved. The V end was cut by 0 bases, the J end by 2 bases, with 9 bases between. Germline CDR1 reads SGHRS; CDR2 reads YFSETQ. The CDR3 runs to 14 residues. The CDR3 DNA follows: TGCGCCAGCAGCTTGGCCGCAGGAACCTACGAGCAGTACTTC. Protein sequence: CASSLAAGTYEQYF.